This T cell receptor (beta chain) was sequenced for a study of T cell responses to AZD1222 COVID-19 vaccine. Clones were read by immunoSEQ multiplex PCR, and TCRdb kept only the in-frame ones, dropping some. The sample records some 130,000 clones, roughly 90% being singletons. V dropped 10 bases and J dropped 3 bases, with 9 bases sitting between them. CDR3 length: 12 amino acids. A few counts support this clone. The sample was peripheral blood, taken on day 0 of AZD1222 vaccination. J is TRBJ2-2 and V is TRBV12-3 or TRBV12-4; D is uncertain. The clonotype was recovered from an adult in good health. This chain's CDR3 is CANLEYTGELFF. CDR3 DNA sequence: TGTGCCAACCTGGAGTACACCGGGGAGCTGTTTTTT.